The 21 T cell receptor beta chains below come from one sample, sequenced in a study of shared clonotypes between healthy human individuals (dated by TCRdb to the early 2020s). The library came from the immunoSEQ multiplex PCR assay. TCRdb stores this immuneACCESS table with in-frame sequences only. Part of the clones is absent; in the studies checked, under half of the shortfall reflects unresolved V genes, and no reason is known for the rest. Across this sample there are 2.3 million or so clones, with over 85% seen only once. The ten largest clones capture 0.3% to 0.4% of the sample. The material sequenced was naive CD4+ T cells from PBMCs. In the paper's terms, the cell subset or site label means: CD45RA+ positively selected. The origin of the receptors is a man between 18 and 29 years old in good health. Some clones in this sample may be carry-over from other donors' samples.

This sequence joins TRBV9 and TRBJ2-3; D ambiguous. Deletions cut 0 bases from V and 3 bases from J, with 8 bases between. The CDR3 consists of 14 residues. Germline values: CDR1 SGDLS, CDR2 YYNGEE. Here the CDR3 reads CASSVATYTDTQYF. CDR3 coding DNA: TGTGCCAGCAGCGTAGCTACATATACAGATACGCAGTATTTT.

V usage is TRBV7-9 and J usage is TRBJ2-1; D perhaps matches TRBD1 (6 bases). V dropped 4 bases and J dropped 3 bases, with 25 bases sitting between them. The CDR3 extends over 19 amino acids. The germline V gene has CDR1 SEHNR and CDR2 FQNEAQ (reference sequence). The CDR3, as DNA: TGTGCCAGCAGCTCGGACTTGGGACAACCAAGCCCCCTCTACAATGAGCAGTTCTTC. Encoded protein: CASSSDLGQPSPLYNEQFF. The variable domain in full, with the rest retrieved from reference TRBV7-9 and TRBJ2-1, is DTGVSQNPRHKITKRGQNVTFRCDPISEHNRLYWYRQTLGQGPEFLTYFQNEAQLEKSRLLSDRFSAERPKGSFSTLEIQRTEQGDSAMYLCASSSDLGQPSPLYNEQFFGPGTRLTVL.

The V gene is TRBV5-5, the J gene TRBJ2-7; D possibly matches TRBD1 or TRBD2 (5 bases each). This CDR3 contains 17 residues. Germline V gives CDR1 SGHKS, CDR2 YYEKEE (reference sequence). The V and J ends lost 4 bases and 0 bases respectively, with 20 bases between them. The CDR3 coding sequence is TGTGCCAGCAGCCTTACCCCCGGGGCGCCCCTCTCCTACGAGCAGTACTTC. It yields the protein CASSLTPGAPLSYEQYF.

The V call is TRBV2, the J call TRBJ1-5, with D unresolved. This CDR3 comprises 16 residues. The germline V gene encodes CDR1 SNHLY and CDR2 FYNNEI. Trimming took off 5 bases at V and 0 bases at J, with 14 bases between the two ends. The CDR3 DNA reads as TGTGCCAGCAGTCCCGGAGGGTTATATAGCAATCAGCCCCAGCATTTT. This translates into CASSPGGLYSNQPQHF.

The chain combines TRBV19 with TRBJ2-4; TRBD1 agrees at 7 bases. The CDR3 is 13 residues long. V was clipped by 6 bases and J by 7 bases; unmatched bases: 6. Germline CDR1 is LNHDA and CDR2 is SQIVND (reference sequence). Here the CDR3 DNA reads TGTGCCAGTAGCCATGACAGGGCGAACATTCAGTACTTC. This sequence encodes CASSHDRANIQYF.

This clone has just a few counts. The rearrangement uses TRBV7-9 and TRBJ1-5; D is perhaps TRBD1 (5 bases). The CDR3 is made up of 16 amino acids. Trimming took off 1 base at V and 10 bases at J, with 20 bases between the two ends. The germline gives CDR1 SEHNR, CDR2 FQNEAQ (reference sequence). The CDR3 spells CASSLERGSRVAPQHF. CDR3 nucleotides: TGTGCCAGCAGCTTAGAGAGGGGATCCCGGGTCGCACCCCAGCATTTT.

The genes are TRBV6-4 and TRBJ1-4; 8 nucleotides agree with TRBD1. The CDR3 loop spans 17 amino acids. Trimming removed 5 bases from V and 5 bases from J; junction bases left unmatched: 13. Germline loops: CDR1 MRHNA, CDR2 SNTAGT. The CDR3 spells CASSRTGRLSGNEKLFF. For the CDR3, the DNA is TGTGCCAGCAGTCGGACAGGGCGACTTTCGGGGAATGAAAAACTGTTTTTT.

This rearrangement joins TRBV5-1 to TRBJ2-1, with 10 bases aligning to TRBD2. CDR1 is SGHRS, CDR2 YFSETQ, per germline. The ends lost 3 bases at V and 2 bases at J; junction bases unmatched: 5. The CDR3 extends over 16 amino acids. The CDR3 DNA reads TGCGCCAGCAGCTCCCGAGGGACTAGCGCCTACAATGAGCAGTTCTTC. Its translation: CASSSRGTSAYNEQFF.

This chain uses TRBV28 with TRBJ2-2; TRBD2 agrees at 13 bases. Germline V gene data show CDR1 as MDHEN and CDR2 as SYDVKM. Trimming removed 5 bases from V and 3 bases from J; junction bases left unmatched: 18. This CDR3 is 21 amino acids long. The CDR3 coding sequence is TGTGCCAGCAGTCCCCTGGACATATATGGACTAGCGGGAGAGTACACCGGGGAGCTGTTTTTT. Translation gives CASSPLDIYGLAGEYTGELFF.

CDR3: CATSRGGTRSGEQYF. DNA of the CDR3: TGTGCCACCAGCAGAGGCGGGACTAGAAGCGGAGAGCAGTACTTC. V and J are TRBV15 and TRBJ2-7; TRBD2 agrees at 8 bases. The length of the CDR3 is 15 residues. J gave up 7 bases and V 1 base, and 9 bases lay outside the gene matches. CDR1 and CDR2 (germline): LNHNV, YYDKDF (reference sequence).

This clone was counted between two and nine times. The sample has other DNA sequences that encode this CDR3 too. The chain is built from TRBV6-1 and TRBJ1-1; D gene uncertain. Trimming cost V 3 bases and J 2 bases, with 4 bases left between them. The germline V gene has CDR1 MNHNS and CDR2 SASEGT. The length of the CDR3 is 12 residues. CDR3 coding DNA: TGTGCCAGCAGTGAGGTAAACACTGAAGCTTTCTTT. It specifies CASSEVNTEAFF.

The chain joins TRBV2 to TRBJ2-3; 10 bases fit TRBD2. V trimming: 6 bases; J trimming: 1 base; junction bases outside the gene matches: 4. There are 15 residues in the CDR3. CDR1 is SNHLY and CDR2 is FYNNEI in the germline V gene. The DNA of the CDR3 is TGTGCCAGCAGGGGGACTAGCGTGCGCACAGATACGCAGTATTTT. Residues: CASRGTSVRTDTQYF.

The chain combines TRBV28 with TRBJ1-1; unclear D gene. The germline CDR1 and CDR2 sequences are MDHEN and SYDVKM. V gave up 6 bases and J gave up 8 bases, with 13 bases separating them. CDR3 size: 12 residues. The CDR3 here is CASSLQKREAFF. Written as DNA, the CDR3 is TGTGCCAGCAGCCTCCAGAAGAGGGAAGCTTTCTTT.

The J gene is TRBJ2-5, the V gene TRBV27; D uncertain. From germline, CDR1 is MNHEY and CDR2 SMNVEV (reference sequence). The CDR3 totals 13 residues. The ends were cut back, 3 bases at V and 0 bases at J, with 5 bases in the middle. The CDR3, as DNA: TGTGCCAGCAGTTTTGTCAACCAAGAGACCCAGTACTTC. Translated, it gives CASSFVNQETQYF.

This clone showed up just once. This rearrangement joins TRBV6-1 to TRBJ2-7; maybe TRBD1 (5 bases). The germline CDR1 and CDR2 sequences are MNHNS and SASEGT. V shed 6 bases and J shed 3 bases, with 15 bases lying between them. The CDR3 contains 14 residues. The CDR3 region has the DNA TGTGCCAGCAGGGCGTGGACACAGAACTACGAGCAGTACTTC. Translated: CASRAWTQNYEQYF.

The chain links TRBV7-3 to TRBJ2-5, with 9 positions matching TRBD2. CDR3 length: 17 residues. The V gene's germline CDR1 is SGHTA and CDR2 FQGTGA. The J segment lost 4 bases and the V segment lost 4 bases, leaving 13 bases of the junction unmatched. CDR3 protein: CASSYGPREGPGETQYF. In DNA, the CDR3 is TGTGCCAGCAGCTATGGGCCGCGGGAGGGCCCAGGAGAGACCCAGTACTTC.

The rearrangement links TRBV19 to TRBJ2-2, with 8 nucleotides matching TRBD2. The CDR3 spans 16 residues. The ends lost 2 bases at V and 2 bases at J; junction bases unmatched: 4. CDR1 is LNHDA and CDR2 is SQIVND in the germline V gene (reference sequence). DNA for the CDR3: TGTGCCAGTAGTATAACTAGCGGTATAAACACCGGGGAGCTGTTTTTT. Its protein product is CASSITSGINTGELFF.

J is TRBJ1-4 and V is TRBV2; 8 bases match TRBD1. The CDR3 contains 14 residues. V was clipped by 4 bases and J by 5 bases; unmatched bases: 3. Germline V CDR1 and CDR2: SNHLY, FYNNEI. The CDR3 reads CASSGGQGNEKLFF. CDR3 nucleotides: TGTGCCAGCAGTGGCGGACAGGGCAATGAAAAACTGTTTTTT.

This chain connects TRBV6-5 to TRBJ2-3; a possible D gene is TRBD2 (5 bases). CDR1 MNHEY and CDR2 SVGAGI come from the germline V gene. The length of the CDR3 is 15 residues. V was clipped by 10 bases and J by 5 bases, with 22 bases between them. CDR3 residues: CANRRELGVGDTQYF. The CDR3 coding sequence is TGTGCCAATCGTCGAGAGTTGGGAGTCGGAGATACGCAGTATTTT.

The V and J genes are TRBV11-2 and TRBJ2-7; D is ambiguous. Germline CDR1 is SGHAT and CDR2 is FQNNGV. The V and J ends lost 6 bases and 5 bases respectively, with 11 bases between them. The CDR3 is made up of 12 amino acids. Here the CDR3 reads CASRHRLDEQYF. The DNA of the CDR3 is TGTGCCAGCAGACATCGCCTCGACGAGCAGTACTTC.

V is TRBV6-6 and J is TRBJ2-2; D is unresolved. Per the germline V gene, CDR1 is MNHNY and CDR2 is SVGAGI (reference sequence). V was clipped by 2 bases and J by 2 bases, with 9 bases between them. This CDR3 region has 15 residues. The CDR3, as DNA: TGTGCCAGCAGTTACCCGATCGACAACACCGGGGAGCTGTTTTTT. Amino acids: CASSYPIDNTGELFF.